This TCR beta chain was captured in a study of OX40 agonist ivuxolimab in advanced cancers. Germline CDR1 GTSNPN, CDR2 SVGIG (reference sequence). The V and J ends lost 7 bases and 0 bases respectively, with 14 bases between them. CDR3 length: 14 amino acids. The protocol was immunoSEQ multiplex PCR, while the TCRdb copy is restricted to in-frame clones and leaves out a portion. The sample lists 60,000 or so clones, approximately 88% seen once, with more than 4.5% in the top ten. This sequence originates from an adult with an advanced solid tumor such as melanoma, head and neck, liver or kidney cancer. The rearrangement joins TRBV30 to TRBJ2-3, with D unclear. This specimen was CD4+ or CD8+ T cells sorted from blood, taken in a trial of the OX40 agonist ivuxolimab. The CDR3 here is CASTQVSSTDTQYF. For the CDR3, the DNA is TGTGCCTCTACTCAGGTTTCAAGCACAGATACGCAGTATTTT.